This T cell receptor (beta chain) comes out of a study of tumor-infiltrating lymphocytes in primary liver carcinoma. The input was approximately 500 ng total RNA; TCR beta cDNA was made from it with a constant-region primer. Slightly modified ARM-PCR served as the procedure for the TCR beta libraries. These libraries came from three rounds of nested multiplex PCR. TCRdb redid the calling of the multiplex PCR reads with MiXCR, one entry per CDR3 protein. The sample has about 330,000 distinct CDR3 sequences, roughly 61% seen once. The study's findings and limits: Pairs of tumor regions overlapped more than tumor-adjacent and tumor-blood pairs did.

The authors took blood RNA from unsorted whole blood and also extracted germline DNA. The collection of about 4 milliliters of peripheral blood preceded surgery. This clonotype has ten or more counts. Its specificity is unknown. What was sequenced was peripheral blood. The TCR comes from a middle-aged man with primary liver carcinoma and hepatitis B virus infection.

CDR3 protein: CAGTSGSHEQYF. Written as DNA, the CDR3 is TGTGCCGGGACTAGCGGGAGCCACGAGCAGTACTTC. The rearrangement uses TRBV6-1 and TRBJ2-7; TRBD2 agrees at 14 bases. V shed 11 bases, J shed 5 bases, and the junction held 2 bases outside the gene matches. Germline CDR1 is MNHNS and CDR2 is SASEGT. This CDR3 spans 12 amino acids.